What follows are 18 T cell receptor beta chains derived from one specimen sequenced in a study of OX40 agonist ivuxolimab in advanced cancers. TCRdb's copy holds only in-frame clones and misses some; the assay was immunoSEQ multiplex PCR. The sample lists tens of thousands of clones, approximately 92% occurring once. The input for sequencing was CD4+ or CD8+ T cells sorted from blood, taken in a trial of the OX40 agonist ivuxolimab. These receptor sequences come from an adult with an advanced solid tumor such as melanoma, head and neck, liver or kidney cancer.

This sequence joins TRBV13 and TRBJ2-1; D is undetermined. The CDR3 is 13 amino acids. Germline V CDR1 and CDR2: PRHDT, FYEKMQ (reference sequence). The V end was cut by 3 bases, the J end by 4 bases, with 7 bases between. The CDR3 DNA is TGTGCCAGCAGCTTGGACCGTTACAATGAGCAGTTCTTC. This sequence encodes CASSLDRYNEQFF.

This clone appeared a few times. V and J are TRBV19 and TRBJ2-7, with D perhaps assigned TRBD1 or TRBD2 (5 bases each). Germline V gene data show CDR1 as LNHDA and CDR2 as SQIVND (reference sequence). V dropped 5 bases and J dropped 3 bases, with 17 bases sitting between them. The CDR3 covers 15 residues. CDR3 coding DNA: TGTGCCAGTAGTCCAGCCGGGGCAGTCATCTACGAGCAGTACTTC. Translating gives CASSPAGAVIYEQYF.

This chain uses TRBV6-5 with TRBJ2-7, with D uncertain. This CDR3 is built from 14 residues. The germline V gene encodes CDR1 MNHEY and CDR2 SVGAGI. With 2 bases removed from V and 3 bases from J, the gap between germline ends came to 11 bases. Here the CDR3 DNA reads TGTGCCAGCAGTTACGGTTGGTGGAACTACGAGCAGTACTTC. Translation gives CASSYGWWNYEQYF.

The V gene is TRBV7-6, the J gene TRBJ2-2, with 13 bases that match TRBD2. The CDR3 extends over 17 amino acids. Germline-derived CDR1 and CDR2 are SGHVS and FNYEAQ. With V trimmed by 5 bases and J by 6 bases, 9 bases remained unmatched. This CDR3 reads CASSRLTSGRASGELFF. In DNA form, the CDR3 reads TGTGCCAGCAGCCGGCTAACTAGCGGGAGGGCCTCCGGGGAGCTGTTTTTT.

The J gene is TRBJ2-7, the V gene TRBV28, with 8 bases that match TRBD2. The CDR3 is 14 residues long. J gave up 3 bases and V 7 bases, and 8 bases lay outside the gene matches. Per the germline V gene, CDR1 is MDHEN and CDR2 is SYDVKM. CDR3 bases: TGTGCCAGCATGGGAGCGGGGGAAAACTACGAGCAGTACTTC. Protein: CASMGAGENYEQYF.

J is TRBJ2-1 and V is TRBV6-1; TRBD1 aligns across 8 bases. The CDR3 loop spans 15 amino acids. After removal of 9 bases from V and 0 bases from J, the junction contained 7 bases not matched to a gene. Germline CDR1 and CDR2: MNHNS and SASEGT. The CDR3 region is CASTRGQSSYNEQFF. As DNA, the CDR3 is TGTGCCAGTACCAGGGGGCAGAGCTCCTACAATGAGCAGTTCTTC.

This CDR3 reads CASSFGWTTEAFF. Here the CDR3 DNA reads TGTGCCAGCAGCTTCGGTTGGACCACTGAAGCTTTCTTT. The chain combines TRBV11-2 with TRBJ1-1; no definite D call. V lost 3 bases and J lost 4, with 9 bases in between. Germline V gene lookup returns CDR1 SGHAT and CDR2 FQNNGV. The CDR3 is 13 amino acids.

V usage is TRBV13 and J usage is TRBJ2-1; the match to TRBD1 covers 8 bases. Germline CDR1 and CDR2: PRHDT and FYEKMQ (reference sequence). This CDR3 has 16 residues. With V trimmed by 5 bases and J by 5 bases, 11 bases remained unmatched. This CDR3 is CASSPQPGQANNEQFF. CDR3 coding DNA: TGTGCCAGCAGCCCTCAACCGGGACAGGCGAACAATGAGCAGTTCTTC.

The CDR3 DNA reads as TGTGCCAGCTCACCCCGTCCCGGGACGGAACCCTACGAGCAGTACTTC. It is translated as CASSPRPGTEPYEQYF. The rearrangement joins TRBV18 to TRBJ2-7; the D call may be TRBD1 or TRBD2 (5 bases each). Germline CDR1 KGHSH, CDR2 LQKENI. This CDR3 is 16 amino acids long. The V end was cut by 3 bases, the J end by 2 bases, with 17 bases between.

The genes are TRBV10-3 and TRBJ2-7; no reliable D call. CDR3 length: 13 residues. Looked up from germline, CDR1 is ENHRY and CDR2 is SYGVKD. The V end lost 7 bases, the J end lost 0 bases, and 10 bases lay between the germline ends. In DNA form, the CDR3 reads TGTGCCATCACTCCCGGGTACTCCTACGAGCAGTACTTC. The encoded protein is CAITPGYSYEQYF.

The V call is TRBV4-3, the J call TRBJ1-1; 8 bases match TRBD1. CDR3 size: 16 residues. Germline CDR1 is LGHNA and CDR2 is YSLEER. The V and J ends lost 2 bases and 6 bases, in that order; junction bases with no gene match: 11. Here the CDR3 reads CASSQLTGVTGAEAFF. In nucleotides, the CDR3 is TGCGCCAGCAGCCAACTGACAGGGGTAACGGGAGCTGAAGCTTTCTTT.

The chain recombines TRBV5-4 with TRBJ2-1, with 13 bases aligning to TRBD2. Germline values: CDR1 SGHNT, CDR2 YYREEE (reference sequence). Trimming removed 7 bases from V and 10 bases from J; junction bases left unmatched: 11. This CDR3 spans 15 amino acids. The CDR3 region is CASSGLAGALWEQFF. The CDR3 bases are TGTGCCAGCTCTGGACTAGCGGGAGCCCTGTGGGAGCAGTTCTTC.

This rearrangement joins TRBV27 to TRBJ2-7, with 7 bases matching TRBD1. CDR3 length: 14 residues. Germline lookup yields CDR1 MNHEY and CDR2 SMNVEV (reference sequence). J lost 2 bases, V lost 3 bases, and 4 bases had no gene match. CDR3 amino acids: CASSFQTGTYEQYF. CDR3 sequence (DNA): TGTGCCAGCAGTTTCCAGACAGGGACCTACGAGCAGTACTTC.

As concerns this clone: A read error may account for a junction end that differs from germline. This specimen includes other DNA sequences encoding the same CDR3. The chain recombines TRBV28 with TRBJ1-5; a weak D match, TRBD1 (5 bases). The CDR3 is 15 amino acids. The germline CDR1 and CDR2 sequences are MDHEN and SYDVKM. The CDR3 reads CASSLLSRGNQPQHF. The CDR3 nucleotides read TGTGCCAGCAGTTTACTCTCGAGGGGTAATCAGCCTCAGCATTTT.

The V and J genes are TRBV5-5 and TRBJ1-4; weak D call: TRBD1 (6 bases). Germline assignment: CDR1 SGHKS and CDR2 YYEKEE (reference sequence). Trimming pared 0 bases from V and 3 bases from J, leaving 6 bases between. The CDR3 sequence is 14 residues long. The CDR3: CASSLDRANEKLFF. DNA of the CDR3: TGTGCCAGCAGCTTGGACAGGGCTAATGAAAAACTGTTTTTT.

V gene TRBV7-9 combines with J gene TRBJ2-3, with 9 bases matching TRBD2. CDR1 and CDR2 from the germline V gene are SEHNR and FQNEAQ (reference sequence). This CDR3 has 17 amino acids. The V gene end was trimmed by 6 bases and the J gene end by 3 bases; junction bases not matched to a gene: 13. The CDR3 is CASRSTWGSGSTDTQYF. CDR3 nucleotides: TGTGCCAGCAGATCAACCTGGGGTAGCGGGAGTACAGATACGCAGTATTTT. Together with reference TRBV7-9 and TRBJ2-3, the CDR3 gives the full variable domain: DTGVSQNPRHKITKRGQNVTFRCDPISEHNRLYWYRQTLGQGPEFLTYFQNEAQLEKSRLLSDRFSAERPKGSFSTLEIQRTEQGDSAMYLCASRSTWGSGSTDTQYFGPGTRLTVL.

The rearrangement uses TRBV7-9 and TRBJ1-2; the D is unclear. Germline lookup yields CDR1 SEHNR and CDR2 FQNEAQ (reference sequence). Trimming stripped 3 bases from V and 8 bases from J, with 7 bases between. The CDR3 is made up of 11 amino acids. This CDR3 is CASSLSGGYTF. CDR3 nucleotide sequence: TGTGCCAGCAGCTTGTCGGGAGGCTACACCTTC.

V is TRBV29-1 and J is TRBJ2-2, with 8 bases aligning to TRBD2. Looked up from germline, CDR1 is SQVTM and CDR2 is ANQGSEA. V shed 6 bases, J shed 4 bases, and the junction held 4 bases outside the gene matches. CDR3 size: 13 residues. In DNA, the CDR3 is TGCAGCGTAATCGGGAGGGCCACCGGGGAGCTGTTTTTT. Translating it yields CSVIGRATGELFF.